This T cell receptor (beta chain) derives from a study of neurological immune-mediated disorders. This clonotype was observed many times. Its target is unknown. The CDR3 consists of 15 residues. Germline V gene sequence: CDR1 SGHRS, CDR2 YFSETQ. V was pared by 1 base and J by 4 bases, with 7 bases of the junction left unmatched. Study-level points and caveats: The greatest TCR clonal expansion occurred in HTLV-1-associated myelopathy and the least in multiple sclerosis, which fell below healthy controls. Private repertoires in all groups were suggested, as expanded clones shared no CDR3 amino acid sequences across subjects.

Synthesis of cDNA was performed by 5'RACE using 10-nucleotide random UMIs. TCRdb re-called the 5' RACE reads through MiXCR, storing one row per CDR3 protein. The top ten hold more than 2% of the sample, which has roughly 30,000 distinct CDR3 sequences, approximately 5.2% seen once. Libraries from sorted cells each used about a million CD4+ or CD8+ T cells. V is TRBV5-1 and J is TRBJ2-7, with 8 bases identical to TRBD1. The clonotype originates from a woman in her forties or fifties in good health. Sample: CD4+ T cells from blood. The CDR3 here is CASSLLQGVVYEQYF. CDR3 DNA sequence: TGCGCCAGCAGCTTGCTACAGGGGGTTGTGTACGAGCAGTACTTC.